Each of the 25 T cell receptor beta chains below was sequenced from the same sample in a study of Graves' ophthalmopathy and Graves' hyperthyroidism. RNA served as the template for amplifying TCR beta CDR3 regions. HTBI primers were employed in first-round RT-PCR, then a second-round multiplex PCR followed. MiXCR, applied by TCRdb to the multiplex PCR reads, yields one record per CDR3 protein. The table includes more than 150,000 distinct CDR3 sequences, less than 45% detected once. Sequencing was carried out using peripheral blood. The origin of the receptors is a woman in her thirties or forties with Graves' ophthalmopathy.

There are many counts of this clonotype. The chain employs TRBV6-2 or TRBV6-3 and TRBJ2-7; 9 positions match TRBD2. The CDR3 has 14 residues. CDR1 and CDR2 (germline): MNHEY, SVGEGT. V lost 7 bases and J lost 7; bases outside the gene matches: 11. CDR3 sequence reads: CASTLVREGGEQYF. CDR3 nucleotide sequence: TGTGCCAGCACCTTGGTGCGGGAGGGAGGTGAGCAGTACTTC.

The chain recombines TRBV7-3 with TRBJ1-1; D unresolved. This CDR3 has 14 residues. The V and J ends lost 5 bases and 2 bases respectively, with 12 bases between them. Germline V gives CDR1 SGHTA, CDR2 FQGTGA. This chain's CDR3 is CASSLTRGNTEAFF. CDR3 DNA: TGTGCCAGCAGCCTTACCCGGGGAAACACTGAAGCTTTCTTT. The variable domain in full, with the rest retrieved from reference TRBV7-3 and TRBJ1-1, is GAGVSQTPSNKVTEKGKYVELRCDPISGHTALYWYRQSLGQGPEFLIYFQGTGAADDSGLPNDRFFAVRPEGSVSTLKIQRTERGDSAVYLCASSLTRGNTEAFFGQGTRLTVV.

The CDR3 DNA sequence: TGTGCCAGCAGCCAGGGTGCTAGCGGGCTCTACGAGCAGTACTTC. The encoded protein is CASSQGASGLYEQYF. The chain couples TRBV3-1 to TRBJ2-7, with TRBD2 matching 8 bases. The ends lost 3 bases at V and 3 bases at J; junction bases unmatched: 7. Germline loops: CDR1 LGHDT, CDR2 YNNKEL (reference sequence). This CDR3 comprises 15 residues.

This clonotype was recorded at least ten times. The limits of the CDR3 on the DNA are not certain, so only TCRdb's listed CDR3 is given. The chain uses TRBV28 and TRBJ2-7; the table names TRBD1, a call not compared with the DNA. CDR1 and CDR2 from the germline V gene are MDHEN and SYDVKM. The CDR3 is 15 amino acids long, termini counted. The CDR3 sequence is CASSSSGRGAYEQYF.

This clonotype was observed many times. This sequence joins TRBV28 and TRBJ2-7; D assignment may be TRBD1 or TRBD2 (5 bases each). The CDR3 spans 16 residues. In germline, CDR1 is MDHEN, CDR2 SYDVKM. The ends were cut back, 3 bases at V and 3 bases at J, with 18 bases in the middle. The CDR3 sequence: CASSFAGAGTVYEQYF. Written as DNA, the CDR3 is TGTGCCAGCAGTTTCGCCGGTGCAGGGACGGTCTACGAGCAGTACTTC.

This clonotype was found a few times. The V call is TRBV9, the J call TRBJ2-5, with no clear D. Germline CDR1 is SGDLS and CDR2 is YYNGEE. The germline V and J ends were trimmed by 0 bases and 5 bases, with 8 bases remaining between them. The CDR3 runs to 13 residues. The CDR3 reads CASSVVASETQYF. In DNA, the CDR3 is TGTGCCAGCAGCGTAGTAGCTTCCGAGACCCAGTACTTC.

This rearrangement joins TRBV2 to TRBJ1-1; the D is unclear. The CDR3 has 13 residues. Trimming took off 10 bases at V and 5 bases at J, with 17 bases between the two ends. Per the germline V gene, CDR1 is SNHLY and CDR2 is FYNNEI. For the CDR3, the DNA is TGTGCCATCTCAGCGGGTGGTTCTACTGAAGCTTTCTTT. It translates to CAISAGGSTEAFF.

The chain carries TRBV11-1 and TRBJ2-5, with D possibly TRBD2 on 6 matching bases. The CDR3 is 18 residues long. V was pared by 5 bases and J by 2 bases, with 24 bases between. Germline CDR1 SGHAT, CDR2 FQDESV (reference sequence). CDR3: CASSLRFAGRGPQETQYF. DNA for the CDR3: TGTGCCAGCAGCCTCCGCTTTGCGGGACGGGGTCCTCAAGAGACCCAGTACTTC.

The chain has TRBV11-2 and TRBJ2-7; D gene unclear. Between the trimmed V and J ends, which lost 2 bases and 0 bases, there was a span of 14 bases. The CDR3 is made up of 16 amino acids. The germline CDR1 and CDR2 sequences are SGHAT and FQNNGV. The CDR3 is CASSLRASPSSYEQYF. CDR3 DNA sequence: TGTGCCAGCAGCTTAAGGGCATCCCCAAGCTCCTACGAGCAGTACTTC.

In this sample, this clonotype turned up many times. V usage is TRBV30 and J usage is TRBJ1-1; D remains unclear. V was cut by 3 bases and J by 7 bases, with 12 bases left in between. Germline V CDR1 and CDR2: GTSNPN, SVGIG (reference sequence). The CDR3 sequence is 12 residues long. The CDR3 bases are TGTGCCTGGAGCCCGGCTCTCAGTGAAGCTTTCTTT. As protein: CAWSPALSEAFF.

This clonotype occurred many times. The V gene is TRBV30, the J gene TRBJ1-1; D gene uncertain. V lost 3 bases and J lost 1, with 9 bases in between. Germline-derived CDR1 and CDR2 are GTSNPN and SVGIG (reference sequence). There are 13 residues in the CDR3. DNA of the CDR3: TGTGCCTGGAGCCACCAGAAGAACACTGAAGCTTTCTTT. Translating gives CAWSHQKNTEAFF. The variable domain in full, with the rest retrieved from reference TRBV30 and TRBJ1-1, is SQTIHQWPATLVQPVGSPLSLECTVEGTSNPNLYWYRQAAGRGLQLLFYSVGIGQISSEVPQNLSASRPQDRQFILSSKKLLLSDSGFYLCAWSHQKNTEAFFGQGTRLTVV.

The chain links TRBV11-3 to TRBJ2-7; tentative D call: TRBD2 (6 bases). V lost 3 bases to trimming and J lost 4 bases, with 13 bases between them. Germline V gene data show CDR1 as SGHNT and CDR2 as YENEEA. The CDR3 covers 14 residues. CDR3 DNA sequence: TGTGCCAGCAGCTTCCCGGGGGAGAATTACGAGCAGTACTTC. Protein sequence: CASSFPGENYEQYF.

This chain uses TRBV12-3 or TRBV12-4 with TRBJ2-5; weak D call: TRBD2 (6 bases). Trimming shortened V by 2 bases and J by 1 base, and 14 bases separated the two germline ends. CDR3 size: 16 residues. The CDR3 here is CASSLYRRAPQETQYF. CDR3 bases: TGTGCCAGCAGTTTATACCGGAGGGCGCCCCAAGAGACCCAGTACTTC.

The chain joins TRBV19 to TRBJ1-3, with D maybe TRBD1 (5 bases). Germline CDR1 LNHDA, CDR2 SQIVND (reference sequence). V was clipped by 8 bases and J by 0 bases, with 8 bases between them. This CDR3 is built from 13 residues. In DNA, the CDR3 is TGTGCCAGTTGGGACCGCTCTGGAAACACCATATATTTT. Residues: CASWDRSGNTIYF.

This clonotype was counted at least ten times. The chain links TRBV29-1 to TRBJ1-3; D perhaps matches TRBD1 (6 bases). V shed 7 bases and J shed 0 bases, with 19 bases lying between them. Germline V lookup: CDR1 SQVTM, CDR2 ANQGSEA. The CDR3 runs to 16 residues. As DNA, the CDR3 is TGCAGCGCTCCCCCCGGGGGGCGTATCTCTGGAAACACCATATATTTT. Translation: CSAPPGGRISGNTIYF.

This clonotype was detected ten times or more. The rearrangement uses TRBV6-5 and TRBJ2-5; 12 positions match TRBD2. The CDR3 has 15 residues. The germline gives CDR1 MNHEY, CDR2 SVGAGI. With V trimmed by 5 bases and J by 5 bases, 6 bases remained unmatched. CDR3 sequence reads: CASSLLAGGRETQYF. DNA of the CDR3: TGTGCCAGCAGTCTACTAGCGGGGGGCCGGGAGACCCAGTACTTC.

This clonotype has at least ten counts. The chain combines TRBV2 with TRBJ1-5; no clear D. The germline V gene encodes CDR1 SNHLY and CDR2 FYNNEI. V lost 8 bases, J lost 6 bases, and 11 bases lay in between. The CDR3 runs to 12 residues. CDR3 sequence reads: CASDLGSQPQHF. The CDR3 nucleotides read TGTGCCAGCGATTTGGGGAGTCAGCCCCAGCATTTT.

The sample holds one count of this clonotype. This chain connects TRBV6-1 to TRBJ1-2, with D possibly matching TRBD1 (6 bases). The CDR3 covers 13 residues. Germline loops: CDR1 MNHNS, CDR2 SASEGT. V lost 10 bases to trimming and J lost 8 bases, with 20 bases between them. CDR3 coding DNA: TGTGCCAATGGGGGCCAAGATTTATCCGGCTACACCTTC. Protein sequence: CANGGQDLSGYTF.

The J gene is TRBJ1-1, the V gene TRBV6-1; D is ambiguous. The CDR3 extends over 12 amino acids. The germline gives CDR1 MNHNS, CDR2 SASEGT. V lost 7 bases, J lost 2 bases, and 8 bases lay in between. CDR3 bases: TGTGCCAGCATGGACCCCAACACTGAAGCTTTCTTT. As protein: CASMDPNTEAFF.

V usage is TRBV7-2 and J usage is TRBJ2-7, with D possibly being TRBD1 or TRBD2 (5 bases each). The V end lost 8 bases, the J end lost 0 bases, and 11 bases lay between the germline ends. The V gene's germline CDR1 is SGHTA and CDR2 FQGNSA. The CDR3 is 13 amino acids. CDR3 DNA: TGTGCCAGCGGGGCCGGGACCTCCTACGAGCAGTACTTC. It encodes CASGAGTSYEQYF.

This clonotype was recorded many times. V gene TRBV6-2 or TRBV6-3 combines with J gene TRBJ1-6, with D unclear. Germline CDR1 and CDR2: MNHEY and SVGEGT. The CDR3 is made up of 13 amino acids. Trimming left V 6 bases short and J 7 bases short, with 10 bases between. CDR3 protein: CASSQERNSPLHF. CDR3 DNA: TGTGCCAGCAGCCAGGAGCGGAATTCACCCCTCCACTTT.

The genes are TRBV6-2 or TRBV6-3 and TRBJ2-6, with D hard to call. The V gene lost 0 bases and the J gene lost 1 base, with 16 bases spanning the gap. CDR3 size: 19 residues. The germline V gene has CDR1 MNHEY and CDR2 SVGEGT. CDR3 nucleotides: TGTGCCAGCAGTTACTCCGGCACCCCCTACGGGTCTGGGGCCAACGTCCTGACTTTC. Amino acids: CASSYSGTPYGSGANVLTF.

This clonotype has a count of ten or more. This rearrangement joins TRBV2 to TRBJ2-2; no definite D call. This CDR3 has 12 residues. The V gene's germline CDR1 is SNHLY and CDR2 FYNNEI. Trimming removed 6 bases at V and 10 bases at J, with 12 bases between. CDR3 sequence (DNA): TGTGCCAGCAGCCCGGCCTCTCTGGAGCTGTTTTTT. Protein sequence: CASSPASLELFF.

This clonotype was detected many times. The J gene is TRBJ2-7, the V gene TRBV10-3; 9 nucleotides match TRBD2. The CDR3 totals 16 residues. The germline V gene has CDR1 ENHRY and CDR2 SYGVKD. V trimming: 7 bases; J trimming: 6 bases; junction bases outside the gene matches: 16. The DNA for the CDR3 is TGTGCCATCAATTTCGGTTCGGGCGGGGGGGCAGGCGAGCAGTACTTC. Its translation: CAINFGSGGGAGEQYF.

The table lists this clonotype with many counts. This rearrangement joins TRBV6-2 or TRBV6-3 to TRBJ2-7, with 8 bases lining up with TRBD1. The CDR3 totals 15 residues. V was pared by 2 bases and J by 4 bases, with 7 bases of the junction left unmatched. The germline V gene has CDR1 MNHEY and CDR2 SVGEGT. CDR3 in amino acids: CASSYPRTGWYEQYF. DNA for the CDR3: TGTGCCAGCAGTTACCCCAGGACAGGGTGGTACGAGCAGTACTTC.